The present T cell receptor beta chain was sequenced within a study of T cell repertoires in cytomegalovirus infection. Study details: CMV infection together with matching HLA type was indicated by public TCR beta signatures.

Germline CDR1 and CDR2: SGHDT and YYEEEE. The CDR3 has 16 residues. Trimming removed 5 bases from V and 6 bases from J, with 21 bases in between. This clonotype was found many times. Via MiXCR, TCRdb re-called the reads, giving one row per CDR3 protein. Counted here are approximately 260,000 distinct CDR3 sequences, about 15% occurring once; the ten biggest clones make up about 45%. Sequenced sample: CD8+ T cells from PBMCs. This chain uses TRBV5-6 with TRBJ2-1; D is possibly TRBD2 (5 bases). The TCR comes from a human donor in good health (CMV status not recorded). Some clones in this sample may be carry-over from other donors' samples. The chain's CDR3 is CASRPYLARVGNEQFF. Here the CDR3 DNA reads TGTGCCAGCAGGCCCTACCTAGCCCGGGTGGGCAATGAGCAGTTCTTC.